This T cell receptor beta chain was found in a study of breast tumors, draining lymph nodes, adjacent tissues. Whole-study results and caveats: The lymph node origin of tumor T cells was framed as consistent with a hypothesis, not demonstrated. Tumor and nontumor repertoires were significantly more similar in luminal-like than in basal-like breast cancer. Compared with lymph nodes, tumors were less diverse; compared with nontumor tissue, more.

The germline CDR1 and CDR2 sequences are SGHRS and YFSETQ. The CDR3 length is 14 residues. Trimming cost V 6 bases and J 6 bases, with 15 bases left between them. One entry per CDR3 protein results from TCRdb running MiXCR on the multiplex PCR reads. The sample includes 50,000 to 75,000 distinct CDR3 sequences, around three fifths of them seen just once. This clonotype showed up many times. The antigen remains unidentified. The V call is TRBV5-1, the J call TRBJ1-4, with D maybe TRBD1 (5 bases). The source material was breast tumor tissue. The receptor's source is a female donor with breast cancer. Some clones in this sample may be carry-over from other donors' samples. The CDR3 DNA reads as TGCGCCAGCACGACCGGGGGTGGGGATGAAAAACTGTTTTTT. Translating it yields CASTTGGGDEKLFF.